This TCR beta chain was captured in a study of cytomegalovirus exposure and HLA in healthy donors. Study conclusions and caveats: According to a subsequent analysis, TCR clusters from the first cohort were inclined to appear together in the 120 validation repertoires.

V was shortened by 5 bases and J by 4 bases, with 15 bases between the two germline ends. The CDR3 runs to 14 residues. Germline V gene sequence: CDR1 MNHEY, CDR2 SVGAGI. The donors were members of the validation cohort, which comprised roughly 130 subjects and was separate from the first cohort of roughly 700 subjects. Sequencing used immunoSEQ multiplex PCR; TCRdb keeps in-frame clones, though not all of them. The sample has 100,000 to 150,000 clones, around nine tenths seen once. A word on this clone: The antigen is undetermined.

The chain is built from TRBV6-5 and TRBJ2-7; tentatively, D is TRBD2 (5 bases). Input material: PBMCs. The receptor comes from a young man in good health and CMV-seronegative. In nucleotides, the CDR3 is TGTGCCAGCAGTCGGACCGACCGGGGTTACGAGCAGTACTTC. Protein sequence: CASSRTDRGYEQYF.